This is a list of T cell receptor beta chains from one sample in a study of regulatory T cells in long-lasting Graves disease. TCRdb redid the calling of the multiplex PCR reads with MiXCR, one entry per CDR3 protein. Of some 430,000 distinct CDR3 sequences in the sample, roughly 21% were seen once. Here the sequenced sample was peripheral blood mononuclear cells (PBMCs), taken when the disease was refractory, from a patient treated with antithyroid drugs. The receptors here all came from a female donor with Graves disease. CDR3s include the opening cysteine and the closing phenylalanine or tryptophan. Each record gives: V gene, D gene, J gene, clone size, CDR3 protein, CDR3 DNA. The D gene is left open where the match is weak. Rows may omit the clone size; those that give it use once, few, many or a size class.

TRBV28	TRBD2	TRBJ2-2	many	CASSFSGRNTGELFF	TGTGCCAGCAGTTTCAGCGGGAGAAACACCGGGGAGCTGTTTTTT
TRBV4-1	-	TRBJ1-1	-	CASSQKDFPSPRTEAFF	TGCGCCAGCAGTCAAAAGGACTTTCCCTCGCCACGCACTGAAGCTTTCTTT
TRBV11-2	TRBD1	TRBJ1-2	-	CASSSLKDRADGYTF	TGTGCCAGCAGCTCCCTAAAGGACAGGGCGGATGGCTACACCTTC
TRBV18	-	TRBJ1-1	-	CASSTQGTTEAFF	TGTGCCAGCTCAACTCAGGGTACCACTGAAGCTTTCTTT
TRBV27	TRBD1	TRBJ2-2	-	CASSLLGTGLAELFF	TGTGCCAGCAGTTTACTCGGGACAGGGTTGGCCGAGCTGTTTTTT
TRBV11-2	TRBD1	TRBJ1-2	few	CASSLVGTGENYGYTF	TGTGCCAGCAGCTTAGTGGGGACAGGAGAAAACTATGGCTACACCTTC
TRBV20-1	-	TRBJ2-7	-	CSATTLDGNSYEQYF	TGCAGTGCTACGACATTGGACGGTAACTCCTACGAGCAGTACTTC
TRBV12-3/TRBV12-4	TRBD1	TRBJ1-4	many	CASTHTGVVEKLFF	TGTGCCAGCACCCACACAGGGGTGGTTGAAAAACTGTTTTTT
TRBV6-5	-	TRBJ1-4	many	CASSFGGWNEKLFF	TGTGCCAGCAGTTTTGGGGGTTGGAATGAAAAACTGTTTTTT
TRBV6-1	TRBD1	TRBJ1-1	many	CASRLQPGQGEAFF	TGTGCCAGCAGATTACAACCGGGACAGGGGGAAGCTTTCTTT
TRBV6-1	-	TRBJ1-5	few	CASSRRLRVFEPQHF	TGTGCCAGCAGCCGTCGCCTTAGGGTCTTTGAGCCCCAGCATTTT
TRBV10-3	-	TRBJ2-3	many	CAISEAASGGTDTQYF	TGTGCCATCAGTGAGGCAGCTAGTGGCGGCACAGATACGCAGTATTTT
TRBV29-1	-	TRBJ1-2	-	CSVRPGDGYTF	TGCAGCGTTAGACCAGGGGATGGCTACACCTTC
TRBV5-1	TRBD1	TRBJ1-4	many	CASSSPRGTGDEKLFF	TGCGCCAGCAGCTCTCCGAGGGGGACAGGGGATGAAAAACTGTTTTTT
TRBV12-3/TRBV12-4	-	TRBJ2-7	many	CASSSQDRFIQADSYEQYF	TGTGCCAGCAGTTCTCAGGACAGATTCATACAAGCGGATTCCTACGAGCAATACTTC
TRBV6-1	TRBD2	TRBJ2-5	many	CASSNLAGGRETQYF	TGTGCCAGCAGTAATCTAGCGGGAGGACGAGAGACCCAGTACTTC
TRBV4-1	TRBD2	TRBJ2-2	-	CASSQEPSGGLNHRELFF	TGCGCCAGCAGCCAAGAGCCTAGCGGGGGCCTAAACCACAGGGAGCTGTTTTTT
TRBV19	-	TRBJ1-4	-	CASKELDTSERLFF	TGTGCCAGTAAGGAACTGGACACCTCCGAAAGGCTGTTTTTT
TRBV12-3/TRBV12-4	TRBD1	TRBJ1-5	many	CASSPGQGAGNQPQHF	TGTGCCAGCAGTCCGGGACAGGGGGCGGGCAATCAGCCCCAGCATTTT
TRBV30	TRBD1	TRBJ2-7	many	CAWSGTGHYEQYF	TGTGCCTGGAGTGGGACAGGGCACTACGAGCAGTACTTC
TRBV28	-	TRBJ1-5	-	CATAGSYNQPQHF	TGTGCCACCGCGGGGAGCTACAATCAGCCCCAGCATTTT
TRBV7-4	TRBD1	TRBJ2-7	few	CASSRNPGQGSEEQYF	TGTGCCAGCAGTCGAAATCCGGGACAGGGATCGGAGGAGCAGTACTTC
TRBV29-1	-	TRBJ1-2	-	CSVEEYHGSPYGYTF	TGCAGCGTTGAAGAGTATCATGGGAGCCCCTATGGCTACACCTTC
TRBV28	TRBD1	TRBJ2-5	many	CASSPLPRDRGQTQYF	TGTGCCAGCAGTCCTCTCCCCCGGGACAGGGGCCAGACCCAGTACTTC
TRBV7-8	-	TRBJ1-5	-	CASSVFRDKEYQPQHF	TGTGCCAGCAGCGTATTCCGGGACAAGGAATATCAGCCCCAGCATTTT
TRBV7-3	-	TRBJ2-1	-	CASSLNPGSYNEQFF	TGTGCCAGCAGCTTAAACCCGGGCTCCTACAATGAGCAGTTCTTC
TRBV11-2	TRBD2	TRBJ2-7	-	CASSPLLAGEQYF	TGTGCCAGCAGCCCCCTACTAGCGGGGGAGCAGTACTTC
TRBV5-1	-	TRBJ1-5	many	CASSPGTSNQPQHF	TGCGCCAGCAGCCCTGGGACTAGCAATCAGCCCCAGCATTTT
TRBV6-5	-	TRBJ1-5	many	CASSSKAPGYQPQHF	TGTGCCAGCAGTTCAAAGGCCCCAGGGTATCAGCCCCAGCATTTT
TRBV24-1	TRBD1	TRBJ2-2	few	CATSDGGQGNTGELFF	TGTGCCACCAGTGATGGGGGACAGGGGAACACCGGGGAGCTGTTTTTT
TRBV19	-	TRBJ1-5	few	CASNLGINQPQHF	TGTGCCAGTAACCTCGGTATCAATCAGCCCCAGCATTTT
TRBV10-3	TRBD2	TRBJ2-7	few	CAISREEGLEQYF	TGTGCCATCAGTCGGGAGGAGGGGCTCGAGCAGTACTTC
TRBV29-1	TRBD2	TRBJ2-1	many	CSVEGLAGVGNNEQFF	TGCAGCGTTGAGGGACTAGCGGGAGTGGGGAACAATGAGCAGTTCTTC
TRBV7-9	TRBD1	TRBJ2-7	few	CASSPIQGSHEQYF	TGTGCCAGCAGCCCCATACAGGGGTCCCACGAGCAGTACTTC
TRBV7-9	-	TRBJ2-5	-	CASTLGGESWAQYF	TGTGCCAGCACCTTAGGTGGGGAATCGTGGGCCCAGTACTTC
TRBV6-9	-	TRBJ1-5	-	CASSYLDGNQPQHF	TGTGCCAGCAGTTACTTGGACGGCAATCAGCCCCAGCATTTT
TRBV5-4	-	TRBJ1-4	once	CASSLGFDSKNEKLFF	TGTGCCAGCAGCTTGGGTTTTGACAGCAAAAATGAAAAACTGTTTTTT
TRBV5-6	TRBD1	TRBJ1-2	few	CASSWGQGSYGYTF	TGTGCCAGCAGCTGGGGACAGGGCAGCTATGGCTACACCTTC
TRBV6-1	-	TRBJ2-7	few	CASSITSAPNEQYF	TGTGCCAGCAGTATTACTAGTGCCCCTAACGAGCAGTACTTC
TRBV20-1	TRBD2	TRBJ2-7	-	CSASGTSGAAREQYF	TGCAGTGCTTCCGGGACTAGCGGGGCGGCGCGAGAGCAGTACTTC
TRBV3-1	-	TRBJ2-7	many	CASSPGSPTYEQYF	TGTGCCAGCAGCCCCGGGAGCCCCACCTACGAGCAGTACTTC
TRBV9	TRBD1	TRBJ2-3	-	CASSAQGALGTDTQYF	TGTGCCAGCAGCGCCCAGGGGGCGCTGGGCACAGATACGCAGTATTTT
TRBV15	-	TRBJ2-7	few	CATSRDRGRVYEQYF	TGTGCCACCAGCAGAGATAGGGGACGGGTCTACGAGCAGTACTTC
TRBV7-9	-	TRBJ2-5	few	CASSAHRGGRETQYF	TGTGCCAGCAGCGCCCACAGGGGAGGACGAGAGACCCAGTACTTC
TRBV19	-	TRBJ1-2	few	CASGRKGPTDYGYTF	TGTGCCAGTGGCCGGAAGGGACCGACTGACTATGGCTACACCTTC
TRBV28	-	TRBJ2-2	many	CASLNGDTHTGELFF	TGTGCCAGTTTAAACGGGGACACTCACACCGGGGAGCTGTTTTTT
TRBV20-1	-	TRBJ1-1	few	CSASWRVLLMNTEAFF	TGCAGTGCTAGTTGGAGAGTACTTCTCATGAACACTGAAGCTTTCTTT
TRBV14	-	TRBJ1-1	few	CASSPRVWETEAFF	TGTGCCAGCAGCCCCCGAGTGTGGGAAACTGAAGCTTTCTTT
TRBV10-3	TRBD1	TRBJ2-7	few	CAIRDSASYEQYF	TGTGCCATCCGGGACAGTGCCTCCTACGAGCAGTACTTC
TRBV12-3/TRBV12-4	-	TRBJ2-4	few	CASSRFGTARGIAKNIQYF	TGTGCCAGCAGTCGATTCGGTACGGCCAGGGGAATAGCCAAAAACATTCAGTACTTC
TRBV6-2/TRBV6-3	-	TRBJ1-1	-	CASRPDGYTEAFF	TGTGCCAGCAGACCAGATGGGTATACTGAAGCTTTCTTT
TRBV12-3/TRBV12-4	-	TRBJ2-7	many	CASKWGNTYEQYF	TGTGCCAGCAAGTGGGGGAATACCTACGAGCAGTACTTC
TRBV29-1	TRBD2	TRBJ2-2	many	CSASSAGGETGELFF	TGCAGCGCCTCCAGTGCGGGAGGAGAAACCGGGGAGCTGTTTTTT
TRBV24-1	-	TRBJ1-1	few	CATSDLTGQSDTEAFF	TGTGCCACCAGTGATTTGACAGGACAATCAGACACTGAAGCTTTCTTT